The 18 T cell receptor beta chains given below trace back to one sample, sequenced in a study of CD8+ T cells in alopecia areata. The sequencing template was cDNA reverse transcribed from extracted RNA. TCRdb's copy holds only in-frame clones and misses some; the assay was immunoSEQ multiplex PCR. This table holds over 150,000 clones, about 61% found once. The sequencing input was CD8+ T cells sorted from blood. The origin of the receptors is a human donor in good health.

This chain joins TRBV13 and TRBJ1-1; weak D call: TRBD1 (6 bases). The V end was cut by 5 bases, the J end by 9 bases, with 16 bases between. The germline CDR1 and CDR2 sequences are PRHDT and FYEKMQ (reference sequence). The CDR3 has 13 amino acids. The CDR3: CASSRRQAVKAFF. In DNA, the CDR3 is TGTGCCAGCAGCCGCCGACAGGCCGTGAAAGCTTTCTTT.

The genes are TRBV20-1 and TRBJ1-5; D gene unclear. The CDR3 covers 11 residues. Trimming took 5 bases from V and 7 from J, leaving 9 bases between them. Germline V gene lookup returns CDR1 DFQATT and CDR2 SNEGSKA (reference sequence). CDR3 coding DNA: TGCAGTGCTCCGACCTACCAGCCCCAGCATTTT. Its translation is CSAPTYQPQHF.

The V gene is TRBV7-9, the J gene TRBJ2-4; D remains ambiguous. V was cut by 6 bases and J by 2 bases, with 5 bases left in between. Germline lookup yields CDR1 SEHNR and CDR2 FQNEAQ (reference sequence). The CDR3 loop spans 12 amino acids. DNA for the CDR3: TGTGCCAGCAGTGGACCCAAAAACATTCAGTACTTC. This gives the protein CASSGPKNIQYF. The complete variable domain, with remaining parts taken from reference TRBV7-9 and TRBJ2-4, reads DTGVSQNPRHKITKRGQNVTFRCDPISEHNRLYWYRQTLGQGPEFLTYFQNEAQLEKSRLLSDRFSAERPKGSFSTLEIQRTEQGDSAMYLCASSGPKNIQYFGAGTRLSVL.

The V call is TRBV7-2, the J call TRBJ1-2; possible D gene TRBD1, 5 bases. V was shortened by 4 bases and J by 5 bases, with 14 bases between the two germline ends. The CDR3 runs 14 residues. Germline loops: CDR1 SGHTA, CDR2 FQGNSA. The CDR3: CASSSLGGGYGYTF. The DNA for the CDR3 is TGTGCCAGCAGCTCCCTGGGCGGGGGGTATGGCTACACCTTC.

This clone was counted only a few times. The gene calls are TRBV13 and TRBJ2-5, with D unresolved. The CDR3 length is 15 residues. Trimming removed 1 base from V and 4 bases from J, with 13 bases in between. Per germline, CDR1 PRHDT and CDR2 FYEKMQ (reference sequence). The CDR3 is CASSLAGERRETQYF. The CDR3 DNA reads as TGTGCCAGCAGCTTAGCCGGAGAAAGGAGAGAGACCCAGTACTTC.

The chain uses TRBV29-1 and TRBJ1-2, with 8 bases identical to TRBD1. The CDR3 runs to 12 residues. The germline gives CDR1 SQVTM, CDR2 ANQGSEA. V trimming: 8 bases; J trimming: 4 bases; junction bases outside the gene matches: 6. For the CDR3, the DNA is TGCAGCTCTCAGACAGGGGCCTATGGCTACACCTTC. It yields the protein CSSQTGAYGYTF.

This clone has just a few counts. The J gene is TRBJ1-1, the V gene TRBV29-1; unclear D gene. With 5 bases removed from V and 8 bases from J, the gap between germline ends came to 9 bases. Germline V gives CDR1 SQVTM, CDR2 ANQGSEA. This CDR3 region has 10 residues. The CDR3 region has the DNA TGCAGCGTTCTGACGCTAGAAGCTTTCTTT. Translating it yields CSVLTLEAFF.

The sample holds a few counts of this clone. The chain links TRBV29-1 to TRBJ2-5, with TRBD2 as a possible D gene (6 bases). The J call may be incorrect, as the DNA end agrees better with TRBJ2-7. The germline V gene has CDR1 SQVTM and CDR2 ANQGSEA. The CDR3 has 13 residues. The CDR3 region has the DNA TGCAGCGTTGAGGAGGGGACCTCCTACGAGCAGTACTTC. This codes for CSVEEGTSYEQYF.

V gene TRBV11-2 combines with J gene TRBJ2-7; no definite D call. Trimming removed 1 base at V and 2 bases at J, with 12 bases between. Germline CDR1 reads SGHAT; CDR2 reads FQNNGV. The CDR3 has 15 residues. The CDR3 coding sequence is TGTGCCAGCAGCTTAGTGGACCTAACGACCTACGAGCAGTACTTC. Translation gives CASSLVDLTTYEQYF.

A single count supports this clone. The chain is built from TRBV7-2 and TRBJ2-7; 9 nucleotides agree with TRBD1. Germline lookup yields CDR1 SGHTA and CDR2 FQGNSA. Losses at the gene ends were 6 bases for V and 6 bases for J; bases not matched to a gene: 18. This CDR3 region has 17 residues. The CDR3 region has the DNA TGTGCCAGCAGTGCCACCCGGGCCGGACAGGGGTTATTCGAGCAGTACTTC. Protein sequence: CASSATRAGQGLFEQYF.

This clone has a handful of counts. The chain employs TRBV27 and TRBJ1-2, with a possible D match to TRBD1 (5 bases). Trimming stripped 4 bases from V and 8 bases from J, with 23 bases between. This CDR3 spans 16 amino acids. Germline V CDR1 and CDR2: MNHEY, SMNVEV (reference sequence). The CDR3 DNA follows: TGTGCCAGCAGTTCCATCCTCCGACAGAAAGAAAGGGGCTACACCTTC. Translating it yields CASSSILRQKERGYTF.

The chain joins TRBV4-1 to TRBJ1-1; D is uncertain. The germline V gene has CDR1 MGHRA and CDR2 YSYEKL. Trimming pared 0 bases from V and 0 bases from J, leaving 8 bases between. This CDR3 spans 15 amino acids. CDR3 in amino acids: CASSQEDVLNTEAFF. The DNA of the CDR3 is TGCGCCAGCAGCCAAGAAGACGTACTGAACACTGAAGCTTTCTTT.

This sequence joins TRBV29-1 and TRBJ1-1, with D perhaps TRBD1 (5 bases). Trimming cost V 8 bases and J 0 bases, with 10 bases left between them. The V gene's germline CDR1 is SQVTM and CDR2 ANQGSEA. CDR3 size: 12 residues. The CDR3: CSSQGMNTEAFF. Here the CDR3 DNA reads TGCAGCTCTCAGGGAATGAACACTGAAGCTTTCTTT.

The sample holds one count of this clone. The J gene is TRBJ1-1, the V gene TRBV30; 7 positions agree with TRBD1. This CDR3 has 13 amino acids. The germline V gene encodes CDR1 GTSNPN and CDR2 SVGIG (reference sequence). The ends lost 5 bases at V and 1 base at J; junction bases unmatched: 4. The CDR3: CAWGTVQNTEAFF. CDR3 nucleotide sequence: TGTGCCTGGGGGACAGTGCAGAACACTGAAGCTTTCTTT.

The V gene is TRBV7-8, the J gene TRBJ1-4, with D possibly being TRBD1 (5 bases). Trimming removed 5 bases at V and 8 bases at J, with 9 bases between. This CDR3 has 12 residues. Germline V CDR1 and CDR2: SGHVS, FQNEAQ. CDR3 residues: CASSPGGEKLFF. As DNA, the CDR3 is TGTGCCAGCAGCCCCGGGGGGGAAAAACTGTTTTTT.

This chain connects TRBV6-5 to TRBJ1-2, with D perhaps matching TRBD1 (5 bases). Germline values: CDR1 MNHEY, CDR2 SVGAGI. This CDR3 region has 14 residues. Trimming removed 5 bases from V and 2 bases from J, with 12 bases in between. Here the CDR3 DNA reads TGTGCCAGCAGTCCCCTCGGGGGGAACTATGGCTACACCTTC. The encoded protein is CASSPLGGNYGYTF.

The CDR3 coding sequence is TGTGCCAGCAGCCCCGGGTCCGGGACGGCCTATGGCTACACCTTC. This gives the protein CASSPGSGTAYGYTF. The chain uses TRBV9 and TRBJ1-2, with D possibly TRBD1 on 5 matching bases. The CDR3 consists of 15 residues. Germline V lookup: CDR1 SGDLS, CDR2 YYNGEE. V was trimmed by 4 bases and J by 4 bases, leaving 17 bases between them.

The V gene is TRBV13, the J gene TRBJ2-5, with TRBD1 matching over 7 bases. With V trimmed by 5 bases and J by 4 bases, 10 bases remained unmatched. The CDR3 is 15 residues long. Germline CDR1 and CDR2: PRHDT and FYEKMQ (reference sequence). CDR3: CASSPTGVVGETQYF. DNA of the CDR3: TGTGCCAGCAGCCCCACAGGGGTAGTGGGAGAGACCCAGTACTTC.